The clone carrying this TCR beta chain has a single count. Its antigen is unidentified. The record originates from a study of T cell responses to AZD1222 COVID-19 vaccine. Findings and limits, study-wide: Donors, mostly white British, included more females; clonal diversity was possibly underestimated.

The method was immunoSEQ multiplex PCR; TCRdb's version includes in-frame clones alone and lacks a portion of them. The sample carries roughly 96,000 clones, roughly 90% recorded once. This clonotype was obtained from an adult who received the AZD1222 COVID-19 vaccine. Sample: peripheral blood, taken 28 days after the second AZD1222 dose.

The CDR3, as DNA: TGTGCCAGCAGTTCCTCCATGTCGGGGATTATAGAGACCCAGTACTTC. It is translated as CASSSSMSGIIETQYF. V is TRBV27 and J is TRBJ2-5; D may be TRBD2 (5 bases). The CDR3 length is 16 residues. The germline V gene has CDR1 MNHEY and CDR2 SMNVEV (reference sequence). With 4 bases removed from V and 4 bases from J, the gap between germline ends came to 19 bases.